Sequencing of this T cell receptor beta chain was carried out in a study of blood T cell repertoires in COVID-19. Overall study context: From the United States, Italy and Spain came samples of acute and convalescent COVID-19. T cells, B-cell-depleted T cells, or PBMCs supplied cDNA or gDNA.

This clone was detected once. Methods used by the authors: Reference gene primers were amplified, and this amplification served to estimate nucleated cell counts. Measured with immunoSEQ multiplex PCR; TCRdb has only the in-frame clones, and not every one. V and J calls and clone size follow that table, whereas D and trimming were derived from the DNA. Of about 240,000 clones listed, approximately 88% are singletons. CDR1 SGHRS and CDR2 YFSETQ come from the germline V gene. The CDR3 is 14 residues long. V shed 6 bases, J shed 5 bases, and the junction held 5 bases outside the gene matches. The sequenced material came from peripheral blood. This TCR was sampled from a woman aged 25 to 39 with acute or convalescent COVID-19. The chain has TRBV5-1 and TRBJ2-1; 10 nucleotides line up with TRBD2. The CDR3 is CASNLAGANNEQFF. As DNA, the CDR3 is TGCGCCAGCAACCTAGCGGGAGCAAACAATGAGCAGTTCTTC.